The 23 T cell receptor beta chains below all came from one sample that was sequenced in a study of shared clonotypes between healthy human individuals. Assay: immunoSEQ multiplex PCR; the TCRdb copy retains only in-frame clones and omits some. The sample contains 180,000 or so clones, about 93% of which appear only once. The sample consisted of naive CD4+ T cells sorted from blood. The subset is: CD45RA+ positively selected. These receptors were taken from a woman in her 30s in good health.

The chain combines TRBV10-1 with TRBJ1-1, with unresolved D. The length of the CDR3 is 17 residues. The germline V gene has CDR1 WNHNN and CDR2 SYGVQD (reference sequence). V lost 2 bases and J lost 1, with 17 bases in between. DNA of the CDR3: TGCGCCAGCAGTGAGAACCGCCAGTCGATCCAGAACACTGAAGCTTTCTTT. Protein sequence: CASSENRQSIQNTEAFF.

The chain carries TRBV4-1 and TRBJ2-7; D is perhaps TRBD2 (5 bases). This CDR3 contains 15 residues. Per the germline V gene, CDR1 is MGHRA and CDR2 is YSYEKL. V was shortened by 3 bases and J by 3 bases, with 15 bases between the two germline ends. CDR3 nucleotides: TGCGCCAGCAGCCAGAGCACTAGTCCTTTCTACGAGCAGTACTTC. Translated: CASSQSTSPFYEQYF.

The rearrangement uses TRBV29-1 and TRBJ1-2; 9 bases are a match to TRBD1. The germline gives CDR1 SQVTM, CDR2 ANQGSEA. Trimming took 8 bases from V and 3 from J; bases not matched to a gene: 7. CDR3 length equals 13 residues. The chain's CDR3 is CSTGQGQDYGYTF. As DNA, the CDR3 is TGCAGCACCGGACAGGGGCAGGACTATGGCTACACCTTC.

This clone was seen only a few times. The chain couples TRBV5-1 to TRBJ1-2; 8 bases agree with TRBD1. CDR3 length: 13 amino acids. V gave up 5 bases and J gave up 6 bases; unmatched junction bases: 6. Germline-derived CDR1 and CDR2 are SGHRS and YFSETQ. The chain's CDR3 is CASRPGQGDGYTF. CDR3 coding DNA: TGCGCCAGCAGACCTGGACAGGGCGATGGCTACACCTTC. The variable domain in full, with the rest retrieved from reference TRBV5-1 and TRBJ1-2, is KAGVTQTPRYLIKTRGQQVTLSCSPISGHRSVSWYQQTPGQGLQFLFEYFSETQRNKGNFPGRFSGRQFSNSRSEMNVSTLELGDSALYLCASRPGQGDGYTFGSGTRLTVV.

CDR3 DNA: TGTGCCAGCAGGCGACGGGACAGGGACACAGATACGCAGTATTTT. Its translation: CASRRRDRDTDTQYF. This chain links TRBV21-1 with TRBJ2-3; the table's D call TRBD1 went unverified against the DNA. TRBV21-1 is a documented pseudogene. The CDR3 extends over 15 amino acids.

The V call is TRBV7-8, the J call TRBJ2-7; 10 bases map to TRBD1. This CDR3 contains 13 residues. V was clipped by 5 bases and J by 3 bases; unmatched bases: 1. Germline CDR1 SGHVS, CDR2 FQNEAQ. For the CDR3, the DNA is TGTGCCAGCAGCCGGGACAGGGGCTACGAGCAGTACTTC. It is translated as CASSRDRGYEQYF. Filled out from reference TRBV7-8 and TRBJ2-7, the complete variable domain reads GAGVSQSPRYKVAKRGQDVALRCDPISGHVSLFWYQQALGQGPEFLTYFQNEAQLDKSGLPSDRFFAERPEGSVSTLKIQRTQQEDSAVYLCASSRDRGYEQYFGPGTRLTVT.

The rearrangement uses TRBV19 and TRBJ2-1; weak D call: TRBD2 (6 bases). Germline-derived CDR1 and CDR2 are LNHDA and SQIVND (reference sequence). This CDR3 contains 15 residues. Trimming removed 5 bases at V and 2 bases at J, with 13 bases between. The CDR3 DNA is TGTGCCAGTAGTCCGACGGGCGGGGCCTACAATGAGCAGTTCTTC. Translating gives CASSPTGGAYNEQFF.

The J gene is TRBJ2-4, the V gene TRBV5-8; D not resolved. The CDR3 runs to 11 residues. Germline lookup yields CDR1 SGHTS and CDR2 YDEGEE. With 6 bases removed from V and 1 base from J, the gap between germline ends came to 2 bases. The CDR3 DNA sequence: TGTGCCAGCACGGCCAAAAACATTCAGTACTTC. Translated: CASTAKNIQYF.

The CDR3, as DNA: TGTGCCAGCAGAAACCTCCGGGGCTATGAAGCTTTCTTT. Protein product: CASRNLRGYEAFF. This chain uses TRBV27 with TRBJ1-1, with TRBD1 as a possible D gene (5 bases). Germline loops: CDR1 MNHEY, CDR2 SMNVEV (reference sequence). This CDR3 has 13 residues. V gave up 6 bases and J gave up 7 bases, with 15 bases separating them.

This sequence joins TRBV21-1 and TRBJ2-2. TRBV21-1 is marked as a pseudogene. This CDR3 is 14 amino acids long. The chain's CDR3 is CASSNQPPTGELFF. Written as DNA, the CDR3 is TGTGCCAGCAGCAATCAGCCACCCACCGGGGAGCTGTTTTTT.

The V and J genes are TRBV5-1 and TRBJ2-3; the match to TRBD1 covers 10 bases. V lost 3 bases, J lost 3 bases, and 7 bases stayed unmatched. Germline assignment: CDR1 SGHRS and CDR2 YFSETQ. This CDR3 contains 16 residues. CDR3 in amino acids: CASSWLPGQGTDTQYF. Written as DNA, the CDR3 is TGCGCCAGCAGCTGGCTCCCGGGACAGGGGACAGATACGCAGTATTTT.

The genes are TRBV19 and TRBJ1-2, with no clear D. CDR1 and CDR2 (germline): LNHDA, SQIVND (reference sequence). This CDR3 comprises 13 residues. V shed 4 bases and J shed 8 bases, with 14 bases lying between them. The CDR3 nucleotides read TGTGCCAGTAGTAGACCTCGACGGCTCGGCTACACCTTC. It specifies CASSRPRRLGYTF.

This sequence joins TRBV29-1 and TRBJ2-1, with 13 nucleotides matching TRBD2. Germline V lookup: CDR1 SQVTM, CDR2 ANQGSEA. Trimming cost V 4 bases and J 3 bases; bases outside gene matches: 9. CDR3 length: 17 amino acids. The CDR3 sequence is CSVAKITSGRGYNEQFF. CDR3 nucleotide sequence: TGCAGCGTTGCTAAGATAACTAGCGGGAGGGGCTACAATGAGCAGTTCTTC.

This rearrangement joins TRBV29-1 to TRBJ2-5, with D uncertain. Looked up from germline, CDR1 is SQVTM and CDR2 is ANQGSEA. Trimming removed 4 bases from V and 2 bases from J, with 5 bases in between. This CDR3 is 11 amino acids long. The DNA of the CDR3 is TGCAGCGTTGCTGGGCAAGAGACCCAGTACTTC. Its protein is CSVAGQETQYF.

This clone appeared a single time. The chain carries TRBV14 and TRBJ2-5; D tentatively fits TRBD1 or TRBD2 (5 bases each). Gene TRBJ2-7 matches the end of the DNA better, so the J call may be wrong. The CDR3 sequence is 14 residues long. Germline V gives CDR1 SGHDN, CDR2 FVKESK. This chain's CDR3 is CASSPPGRGYEQYF. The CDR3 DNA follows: TGTGCCAGCAGCCCTCCGGGACGGGGATACGAGCAGTACTTC.

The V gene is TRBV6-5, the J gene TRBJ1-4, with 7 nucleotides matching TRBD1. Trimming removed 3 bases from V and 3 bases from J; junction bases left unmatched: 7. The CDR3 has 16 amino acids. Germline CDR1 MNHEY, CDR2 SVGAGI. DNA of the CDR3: TGTGCCAGCAGTTATCGCCCCGGGACAGCTAATGAAAAACTGTTTTTT. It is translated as CASSYRPGTANEKLFF.

The DNA for the CDR3 is TGTGCTAGTGGTTTCCGCTTTTTAGGCGGGCGGAGCTCCTACAATGAGCAGTTCTTC. This gives the protein CASGFRFLGGRSSYNEQFF. V usage is TRBV12-5 and J usage is TRBJ2-1; TRBD2 might be the D (5 bases). The V gene's germline CDR1 is LGHNT and CDR2 FRNRAP. V lost 3 bases and J lost 0, with 21 bases in between. The CDR3 is made up of 19 amino acids.

The CDR3 DNA reads as TGTGCCAGCAGTGAGGAGGGGGGTAATGAGCAGTTCTTC. It encodes CASSEEGGNEQFF. The V call is TRBV6-4, the J call TRBJ2-1, with D perhaps given as TRBD1 or TRBD2 (6 bases each). From germline, CDR1 is MRHNA and CDR2 SNTAGT. V lost 3 bases and J 7 bases, leaving 10 bases between the germline ends. This CDR3 is 13 amino acids long.

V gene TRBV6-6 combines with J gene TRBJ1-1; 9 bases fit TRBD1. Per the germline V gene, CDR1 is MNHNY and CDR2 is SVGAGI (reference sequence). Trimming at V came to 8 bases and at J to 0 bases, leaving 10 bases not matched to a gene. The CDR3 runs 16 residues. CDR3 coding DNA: TGTGCCAGCCGGGGACAGGGCGACGCAATGAACACTGAAGCTTTCTTT. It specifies CASRGQGDAMNTEAFF.

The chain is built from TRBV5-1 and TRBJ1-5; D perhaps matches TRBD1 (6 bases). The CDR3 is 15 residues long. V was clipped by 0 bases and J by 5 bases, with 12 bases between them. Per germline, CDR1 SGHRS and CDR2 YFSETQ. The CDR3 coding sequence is TGCGCCAGCAGCTTGGTTGGGGGCGCGGATCAGCCCCAGCATTTT. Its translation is CASSLVGGADQPQHF.

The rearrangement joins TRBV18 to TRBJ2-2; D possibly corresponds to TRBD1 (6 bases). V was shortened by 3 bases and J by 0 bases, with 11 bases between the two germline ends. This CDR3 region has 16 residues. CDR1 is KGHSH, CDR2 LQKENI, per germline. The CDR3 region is CASSPRRTANTGELFF. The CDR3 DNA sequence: TGTGCCAGCTCACCCCGGAGGACAGCGAACACCGGGGAGCTGTTTTTT.

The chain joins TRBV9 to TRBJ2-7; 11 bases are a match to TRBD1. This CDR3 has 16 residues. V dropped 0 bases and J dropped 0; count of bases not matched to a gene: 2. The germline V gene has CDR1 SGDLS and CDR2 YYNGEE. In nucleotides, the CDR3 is TGTGCCAGCAGCGTAGGAGGACAGGGGGCCTCCTACGAGCAGTACTTC. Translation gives CASSVGGQGASYEQYF.

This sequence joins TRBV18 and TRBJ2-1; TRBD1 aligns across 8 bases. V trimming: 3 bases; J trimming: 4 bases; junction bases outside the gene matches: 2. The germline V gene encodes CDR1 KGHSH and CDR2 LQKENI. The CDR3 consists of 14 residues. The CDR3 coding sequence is TGTGCCAGCTCACCGAGGACAGGGTACAATGAGCAGTTCTTC. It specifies CASSPRTGYNEQFF.